These 26 T cell receptor beta chains came from one sample sequenced in a study of cytomegalovirus exposure and HLA in healthy donors. The table came from immunoSEQ multiplex PCR; TCRdb's copy has only in-frame clones and leaves some out. The profile shows 250,000 or so clones, around 89% of them singletons. Sequencing input: PBMCs. Source of these receptors: a woman aged 18 to 35 in good health and CMV-seronegative.

This clone came up once. CDR3 region: CASSQGTGYEQYF. Written as DNA, the CDR3 is TGCGCCAGCAGCCAAGGGACAGGGTACGAGCAGTACTTC. This chain connects TRBV4-3 to TRBJ2-7, with 8 nucleotides matching TRBD1. Germline V CDR1 and CDR2: LGHNA, YSLEER. The CDR3 sequence is 13 residues long. V lost 1 base to trimming and J lost 4 bases; unmatched junction nucleotides: 0.

The DNA of the CDR3 is TGTGCCAGCAGCCGCACGGTTAGCACAGATACGCAGTATTTT. Translation gives CASSRTVSTDTQYF. The V and J genes are TRBV7-2 and TRBJ2-3, with D uncertain. V lost 5 bases and J lost 0, with 9 bases in between. This CDR3 contains 14 residues. Germline V gene sequence: CDR1 SGHTA, CDR2 FQGNSA.

The chain is built from TRBV5-4 and TRBJ2-5; 8 nucleotides agree with TRBD2. The CDR3 spans 15 residues. Germline values: CDR1 SGHNT, CDR2 YYREEE (reference sequence). V lost 2 bases to trimming and J lost 4 bases; unmatched junction nucleotides: 7. The CDR3 DNA reads TGTGCCAGCAGCTTTTGGGGGGGGACTAGAGAGACCCAGTACTTC. Translated, it gives CASSFWGGTRETQYF.

The J gene is TRBJ2-7, the V gene TRBV15, with TRBD2 as a possible D gene (6 bases). Trimming removed 2 bases at V and 2 bases at J, with 16 bases between. The CDR3 has 16 residues. Per germline, CDR1 LNHNV and CDR2 YYDKDF (reference sequence). In nucleotides, the CDR3 is TGTGCCACCAGCAGATCGCGACTAGGGGAGACCTACGAGCAGTACTTC. This codes for CATSRSRLGETYEQYF.

The rearrangement links TRBV11-2 to TRBJ2-1; TRBD2 matches at 10 bases. Unmatched junction bases numbered 9, after V lost 5 bases and J lost 8 bases. The CDR3 has 15 residues. Germline V gene sequence: CDR1 SGHAT, CDR2 FQNNGV. The CDR3 protein is CASSPTSGVADEQFF. The DNA for the CDR3 is TGTGCCAGCAGCCCAACTAGCGGGGTAGCCGATGAGCAGTTCTTC. The complete variable domain, with remaining parts taken from reference TRBV11-2 and TRBJ2-1, reads EAGVAQSPRYKIIEKRQSVAFWCNPISGHATLYWYQQILGQGPKLLIQFQNNGVVDDSQLPKDRFSAERLKGVDSTLKIQPAKLEDSAVYLCASSPTSGVADEQFFGPGTRLTVL.

The rearrangement joins TRBV5-1 to TRBJ2-5; 9 bases match TRBD1. CDR1 is SGHRS and CDR2 is YFSETQ in the germline V gene. Trimming at V came to 4 bases and at J to 5 bases, leaving 6 bases not matched to a gene. The CDR3 has 14 residues. The CDR3 coding sequence is TGCGCCAGCAGCGTGGGACAGGGCGGGGAGACCCAGTACTTC. Translating it yields CASSVGQGGETQYF.

The chain is built from TRBV7-9 and TRBJ2-5; TRBD2 aligns across 7 bases. CDR1 and CDR2 (germline): SEHNR, FQNEAQ (reference sequence). The length of the CDR3 is 13 residues. V lost 3 bases, J lost 6 bases, and 4 bases stayed unmatched. CDR3: CASSFGLVKTQYF. In DNA form, the CDR3 reads TGTGCCAGCAGCTTTGGACTAGTGAAGACCCAGTACTTC.

The rearrangement uses TRBV6-1 and TRBJ2-1, with 12 positions matching TRBD1. V was pared by 3 bases and J by 6 bases, with 3 bases of the junction left unmatched. Germline V CDR1 and CDR2: MNHNS, SASEGT. The CDR3 contains 15 residues. The CDR3 sequence: CASSEGQGARNEQFF. The CDR3 nucleotides read TGTGCCAGCAGTGAGGGACAGGGGGCGCGCAATGAGCAGTTCTTC.

V is TRBV7-2 and J is TRBJ2-3; D is uncertain. Germline V gene sequence: CDR1 SGHTA, CDR2 FQGNSA. V was cut by 1 base and J by 3 bases, with 8 bases left in between. The CDR3 totals 14 residues. The CDR3 sequence is CASSLVPVTDTQYF. DNA for the CDR3: TGTGCCAGCAGCTTAGTGCCGGTGACAGATACGCAGTATTTT.

This chain joins TRBV28 and TRBJ1-4; perhaps TRBD1 as D (5 bases). The V gene's germline CDR1 is MDHEN and CDR2 SYDVKM. The length of the CDR3 is 16 residues. V shed 3 bases and J shed 10 bases, with 21 bases lying between them. The CDR3 bases are TGTGCCAGCAGTTTGTTTCGTGAAGGCTTTAGGGGAAAACTGTTTTTT. This translates into CASSLFREGFRGKLFF.

This rearrangement joins TRBV11-2 to TRBJ1-1; 9 bases line up with TRBD1. The V segment lost 5 bases and the J segment 6 bases; nucleotides outside the gene matches: 13. This CDR3 spans 16 amino acids. Germline V lookup: CDR1 SGHAT, CDR2 FQNNGV. CDR3 nucleotide sequence: TGTGCCAGCAGCACCCACGGACAGGGGAGAGGTCCTGAAGCTTTCTTT. Translation gives CASSTHGQGRGPEAFF.

This chain connects TRBV27 to TRBJ2-2; 10 nucleotides align to TRBD2. Germline V gene data show CDR1 as MNHEY and CDR2 as SMNVEV (reference sequence). V trimming: 5 bases; J trimming: 5 bases; junction bases outside the gene matches: 14. The CDR3 runs 18 residues. The CDR3 bases are TGTGCCAGCAGTCCCCCTCCCCTAGCGGGGGAAATTACCGGGGAGCTGTTTTTT. Translated: CASSPPPLAGEITGELFF.

V gene TRBV7-3 combines with J gene TRBJ2-5, with D unresolved. Germline-derived CDR1 and CDR2 are SGHTA and FQGTGA. The CDR3 loop spans 14 amino acids. V was pared by 2 bases and J by 5 bases, with 12 bases between. CDR3 residues: CASSLGPSWETQYF. For the CDR3, the DNA is TGTGCCAGCAGCTTAGGGCCATCTTGGGAGACCCAGTACTTC.

This clone was recorded once. The CDR3 bases are TGTGCCAGCTCACCACAGGGGGCAGATACGCAGTATTTT. Its protein is CASSPQGADTQYF. The rearrangement joins TRBV18 to TRBJ2-3, with D possibly TRBD1 on 6 matching bases. CDR3 length equals 13 residues. CDR1 KGHSH and CDR2 LQKENI come from the germline V gene. The V and J ends lost 1 base and 4 bases respectively, with 6 bases between them.

This clone appeared once. The V and J genes are TRBV18 and TRBJ1-1; D might be TRBD1 (6 bases). Trimming removed 6 bases at V and 5 bases at J, with 13 bases between. In germline, CDR1 is KGHSH, CDR2 LQKENI. There are 13 residues in the CDR3. The CDR3 sequence: CASSGALRTEAFF. The CDR3 bases are TGTGCCAGCTCGGGGGCCCTACGAACTGAAGCTTTCTTT.

This chain joins TRBV7-6 and TRBJ2-2, with 7 bases identical to TRBD1. The CDR3 is made up of 15 amino acids. Germline-derived CDR1 and CDR2 are SGHVS and FNYEAQ. The trim removed 4 bases at V and 2 bases at J, leaving 4 bases unmatched. DNA of the CDR3: TGTGCCAGCAGCTCCGGACAGGCTAACACCGGGGAGCTGTTTTTT. It is translated as CASSSGQANTGELFF.

The rearrangement uses TRBV7-6 and TRBJ1-2, with 8 bases that match TRBD1. Germline V gives CDR1 SGHVS, CDR2 FNYEAQ. V shed 5 bases and J 6 bases; nucleotides not matched to a gene: 14. This CDR3 contains 16 residues. CDR3 DNA sequence: TGTGCCAGCAGCCCCGTCGTACGTTCGACAGGGGATGGCTACACCTTC. It yields the protein CASSPVVRSTGDGYTF.

V and J are TRBV5-6 and TRBJ2-7; D is perhaps TRBD1 (6 bases). This CDR3 is 13 amino acids long. V was pared by 4 bases and J by 3 bases, with 11 bases between. In germline, CDR1 is SGHDT, CDR2 YYEEEE. CDR3 region: CASSLTGDYEQYF. Written as DNA, the CDR3 is TGTGCCAGCAGCCTGACAGGAGACTACGAGCAGTACTTC.

The J gene is TRBJ1-5, the V gene TRBV18; D unresolved. Germline CDR1 KGHSH, CDR2 LQKENI. The CDR3 sequence is 17 residues long. V was cut by 3 bases and J by 0 bases, with 15 bases left in between. In DNA form, the CDR3 reads TGTGCCAGCTCACCTACCATGGTCGTACATAGCAATCAGCCCCAGCATTTT. This gives the protein CASSPTMVVHSNQPQHF.

This clone has just one count. This chain links TRBV2 with TRBJ1-4; 9 nucleotides agree with TRBD1. Germline V gene lookup returns CDR1 SNHLY and CDR2 FYNNEI. The CDR3 is 14 residues long. V was pared by 7 bases and J by 5 bases, with 5 bases of the junction left unmatched. CDR3 amino acids: CASTTGTGNEKLFF. Written as DNA, the CDR3 is TGTGCCAGCACCACCGGGACAGGGAATGAAAAACTGTTTTTT.

This chain joins TRBV2 and TRBJ2-3; 7 bases align to TRBD1. V shed 11 bases, J shed 3 bases, and the junction held 5 bases outside the gene matches. Germline CDR1 and CDR2: SNHLY and FYNNEI. The CDR3 totals 12 residues. CDR3 in amino acids: CAANRGTDTQYF. Here the CDR3 DNA reads TGTGCCGCGAACAGGGGAACAGATACGCAGTATTTT.

The CDR3 loop reads CASSLGLRGSYNEQFF. Written as DNA, the CDR3 is TGTGCCAGCAGCCTAGGACTCCGGGGCTCCTACAATGAGCAGTTCTTC. The chain couples TRBV5-5 to TRBJ2-1, with D tentatively TRBD2 (5 bases). Trimming removed 4 bases at V and 0 bases at J, with 14 bases between. Germline CDR1 and CDR2: SGHKS and YYEKEE (reference sequence). This CDR3 comprises 16 residues.

The chain has TRBV5-1 and TRBJ1-6; 9 bases agree with TRBD1. The CDR3 has 14 residues. V lost 2 bases, J lost 6 bases, and 0 bases stayed unmatched. Looked up from germline, CDR1 is SGHRS and CDR2 is YFSETQ. The CDR3 DNA sequence: TGCGCCAGCAGCTTACAGGGGGCTAATTCACCCCTCCACTTT. It specifies CASSLQGANSPLHF.

The V and J genes are TRBV4-3 and TRBJ2-7, with D possibly matching TRBD1 (5 bases). This CDR3 is built from 13 residues. The ends were cut back, 5 bases at V and 3 bases at J, with 11 bases in the middle. Germline V gene data show CDR1 as LGHNA and CDR2 as YSLEER. CDR3 amino acids: CASSLWTNYEQYF. The CDR3 DNA sequence: TGCGCCAGCAGCTTATGGACAAACTACGAGCAGTACTTC.

For this clone: This specimen includes other DNA sequences encoding the same CDR3. The chain joins TRBV5-1 to TRBJ1-1, with 9 bases matching TRBD1. The V gene's germline CDR1 is SGHRS and CDR2 YFSETQ. The CDR3 has 15 amino acids. Trimming took 4 bases from V and 0 from J; bases not matched to a gene: 4. The CDR3 is CASSPGQGLNTEAFF. The CDR3 DNA follows: TGCGCCAGCAGCCCGGGACAGGGCCTGAACACTGAAGCTTTCTTT.

The chain couples TRBV10-2 to TRBJ2-3; 9 bases fit TRBD1. Losses at the gene ends were 6 bases for V and 7 bases for J; bases not matched to a gene: 11. The CDR3 length is 15 residues. Germline assignment: CDR1 WSHSY and CDR2 SAAADI. The DNA for the CDR3 is TGCGCCAGCAGGACGGGACAGGGCCAAGGGTATACGCAGTATTTT. Translation: CASRTGQGQGYTQYF.